The T cell receptor (beta chain) under discussion was sequenced for a study of OX40 agonist ivuxolimab in advanced cancers. Study-level background: Those treated in dose escalation had hepatocellular carcinoma, melanoma, renal cell cancer or head and neck cancer. Males comprised over 80% of the group, whose mean age was about 60 years (range 23 to 79).

Study results and limitations: Clonal expansion was among the lowest in partial responders at 0.1-3.0 mg/kg, especially CD8+.

Concerning this clone: Its specificity is not known.

Trimming left V 8 bases short and J 2 bases short, with 13 bases between. The length of the CDR3 is 14 residues. Germline CDR1 MDHEN, CDR2 SYDVKM. Sequenced by immunoSEQ multiplex PCR; TCRdb stores in-frame clones only, minus some. The sample yields about 79,000 clones, just over 85% seen once. V is TRBV28 and J is TRBJ2-1; D is ambiguous. Source: CD4+ or CD8+ T cells sorted from blood, taken in a trial of the OX40 agonist ivuxolimab. This sequence was found in an adult with an advanced solid tumor such as melanoma, head and neck, liver or kidney cancer. For the CDR3, the DNA is TGTGCCAGCGGAGAATCGGACGCCTACAATGAGCAGTTCTTC. It translates to CASGESDAYNEQFF.